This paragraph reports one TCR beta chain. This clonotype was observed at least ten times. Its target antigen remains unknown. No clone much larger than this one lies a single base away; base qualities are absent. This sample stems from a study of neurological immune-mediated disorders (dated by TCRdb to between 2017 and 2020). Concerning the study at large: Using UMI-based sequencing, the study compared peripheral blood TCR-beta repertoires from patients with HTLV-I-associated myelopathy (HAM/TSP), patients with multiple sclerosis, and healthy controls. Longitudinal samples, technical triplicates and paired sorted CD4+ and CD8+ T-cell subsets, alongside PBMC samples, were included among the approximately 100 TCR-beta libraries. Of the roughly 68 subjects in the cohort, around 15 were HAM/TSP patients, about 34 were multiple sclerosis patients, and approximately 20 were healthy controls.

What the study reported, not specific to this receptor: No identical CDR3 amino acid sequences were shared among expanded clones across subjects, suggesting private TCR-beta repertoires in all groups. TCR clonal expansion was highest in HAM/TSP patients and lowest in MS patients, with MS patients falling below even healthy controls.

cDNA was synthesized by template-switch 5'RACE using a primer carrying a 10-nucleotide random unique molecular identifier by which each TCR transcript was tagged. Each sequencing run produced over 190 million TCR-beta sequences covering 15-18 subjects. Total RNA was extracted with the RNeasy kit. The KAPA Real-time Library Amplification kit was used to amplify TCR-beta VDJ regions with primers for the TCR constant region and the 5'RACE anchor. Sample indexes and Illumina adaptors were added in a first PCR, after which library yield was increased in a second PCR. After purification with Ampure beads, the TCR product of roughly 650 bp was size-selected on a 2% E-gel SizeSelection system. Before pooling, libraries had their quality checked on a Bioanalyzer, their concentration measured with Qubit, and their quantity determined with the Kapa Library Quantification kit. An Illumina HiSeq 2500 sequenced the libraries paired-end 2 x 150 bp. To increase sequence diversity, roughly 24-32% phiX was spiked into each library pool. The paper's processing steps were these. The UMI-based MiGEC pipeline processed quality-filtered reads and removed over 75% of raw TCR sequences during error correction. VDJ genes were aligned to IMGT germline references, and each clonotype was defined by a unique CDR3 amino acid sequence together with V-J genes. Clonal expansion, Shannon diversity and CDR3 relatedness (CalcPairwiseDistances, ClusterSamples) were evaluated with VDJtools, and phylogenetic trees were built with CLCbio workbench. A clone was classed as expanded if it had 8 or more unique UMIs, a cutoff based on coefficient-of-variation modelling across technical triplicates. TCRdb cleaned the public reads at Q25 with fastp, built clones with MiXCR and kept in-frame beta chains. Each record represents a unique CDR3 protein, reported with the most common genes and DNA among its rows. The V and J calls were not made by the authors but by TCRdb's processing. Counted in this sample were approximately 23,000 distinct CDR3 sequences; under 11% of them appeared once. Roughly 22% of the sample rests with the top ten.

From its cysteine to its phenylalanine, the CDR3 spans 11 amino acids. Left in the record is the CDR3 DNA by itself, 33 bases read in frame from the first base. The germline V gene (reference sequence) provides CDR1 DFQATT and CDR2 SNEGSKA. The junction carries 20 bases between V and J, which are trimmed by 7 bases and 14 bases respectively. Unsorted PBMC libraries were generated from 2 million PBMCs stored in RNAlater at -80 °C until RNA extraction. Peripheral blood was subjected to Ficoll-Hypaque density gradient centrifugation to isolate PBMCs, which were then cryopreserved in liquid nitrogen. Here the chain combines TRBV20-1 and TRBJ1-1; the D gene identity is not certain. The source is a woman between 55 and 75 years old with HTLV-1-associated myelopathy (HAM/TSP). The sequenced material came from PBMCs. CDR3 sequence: CSVVIVGSAFF. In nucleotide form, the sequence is TGCAGTGTTGTGATAGTGGGTAGTGCGTTCTTT.